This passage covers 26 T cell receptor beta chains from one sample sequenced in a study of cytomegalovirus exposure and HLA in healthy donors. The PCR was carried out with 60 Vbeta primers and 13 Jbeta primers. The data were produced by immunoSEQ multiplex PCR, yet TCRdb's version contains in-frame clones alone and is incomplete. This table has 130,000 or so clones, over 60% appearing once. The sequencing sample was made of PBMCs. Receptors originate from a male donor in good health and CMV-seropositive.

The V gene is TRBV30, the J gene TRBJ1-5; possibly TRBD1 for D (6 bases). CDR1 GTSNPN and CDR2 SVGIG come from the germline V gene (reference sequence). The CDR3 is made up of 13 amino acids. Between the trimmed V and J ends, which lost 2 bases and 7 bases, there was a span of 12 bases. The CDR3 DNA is TGTGCCTGGAGTTTCCAGGGGCAGCAGCCCCAGCATTTT. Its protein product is CAWSFQGQQPQHF. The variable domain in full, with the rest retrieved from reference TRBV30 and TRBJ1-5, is SQTIHQWPATLVQPVGSPLSLECTVEGTSNPNLYWYRQAAGRGLQLLFYSVGIGQISSEVPQNLSASRPQDRQFILSSKKLLLSDSGFYLCAWSFQGQQPQHFGDGTRLSIL.

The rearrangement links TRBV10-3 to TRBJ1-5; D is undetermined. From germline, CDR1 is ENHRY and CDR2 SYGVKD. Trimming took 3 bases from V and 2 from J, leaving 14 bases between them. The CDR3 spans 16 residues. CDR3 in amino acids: CAISDKTRRGNQPQHF. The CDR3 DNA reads TGTGCCATCAGTGATAAAACTAGGAGAGGCAATCAGCCCCAGCATTTT.

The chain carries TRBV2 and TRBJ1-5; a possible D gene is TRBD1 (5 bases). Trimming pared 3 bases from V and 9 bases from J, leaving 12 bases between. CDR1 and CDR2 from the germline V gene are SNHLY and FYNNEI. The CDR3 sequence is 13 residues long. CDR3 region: CASSEGTSRPQHF. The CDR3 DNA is TGTGCCAGCAGTGAGGGGACTTCGAGGCCCCAGCATTTT.

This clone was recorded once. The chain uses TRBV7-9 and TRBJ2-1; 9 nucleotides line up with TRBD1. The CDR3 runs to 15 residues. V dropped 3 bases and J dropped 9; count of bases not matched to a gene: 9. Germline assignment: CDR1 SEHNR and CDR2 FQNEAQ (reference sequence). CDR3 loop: CASSFRDRDYGEQFF. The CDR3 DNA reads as TGTGCCAGCAGCTTCCGGGACAGGGACTATGGTGAGCAGTTCTTC.

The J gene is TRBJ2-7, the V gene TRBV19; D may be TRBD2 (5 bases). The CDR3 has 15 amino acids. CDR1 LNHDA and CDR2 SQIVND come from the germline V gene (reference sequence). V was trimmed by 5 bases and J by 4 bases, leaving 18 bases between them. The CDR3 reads CASSPGRSGLYEQYF. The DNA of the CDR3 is TGTGCCAGTAGTCCAGGTAGGAGCGGATTATACGAGCAGTACTTC.

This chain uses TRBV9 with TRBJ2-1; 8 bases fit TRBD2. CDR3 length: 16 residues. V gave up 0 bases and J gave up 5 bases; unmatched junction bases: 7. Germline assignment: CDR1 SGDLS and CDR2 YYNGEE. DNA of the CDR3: TGTGCCAGCAGCGTAGCGGATCGGGGGGGAAACAATGAGCAGTTCTTC. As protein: CASSVADRGGNNEQFF.

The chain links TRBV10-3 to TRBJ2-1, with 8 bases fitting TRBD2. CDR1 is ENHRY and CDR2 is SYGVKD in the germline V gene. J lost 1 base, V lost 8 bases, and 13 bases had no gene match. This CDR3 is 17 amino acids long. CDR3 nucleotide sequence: TGTGCCATCGTCCGGGATAGCGGGATTTCTTCCTACAATGAGCAGTTCTTC. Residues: CAIVRDSGISSYNEQFF.

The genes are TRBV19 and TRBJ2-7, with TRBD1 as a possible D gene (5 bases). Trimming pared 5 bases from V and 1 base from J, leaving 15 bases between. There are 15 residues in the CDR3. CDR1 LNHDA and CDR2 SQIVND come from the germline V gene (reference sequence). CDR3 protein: CASSDRGRTSYEQYF. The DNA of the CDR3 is TGTGCCAGTAGTGATAGGGGAAGGACATCCTACGAGCAGTACTTC.

The CDR3 nucleotides are TGTGCCAGCGATGTTACAGGGGTCGGGGAGCAGTACTTC. Its translation is CASDVTGVGEQYF. The chain has TRBV6-1 and TRBJ2-5; 7 bases are a match to TRBD1. The CDR3 spans 13 residues. Germline values: CDR1 MNHNS, CDR2 SASEGT. V shed 8 bases and J 11 bases; nucleotides not matched to a gene: 14.

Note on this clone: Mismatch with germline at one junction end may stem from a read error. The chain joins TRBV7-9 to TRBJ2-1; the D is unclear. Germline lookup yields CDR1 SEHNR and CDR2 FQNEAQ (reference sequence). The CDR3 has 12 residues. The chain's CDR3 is CSSSSLVDEQFF. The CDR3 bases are TGTTCCAGCAGCTCGCTAGTGGATGAGCAGTTCTTC.

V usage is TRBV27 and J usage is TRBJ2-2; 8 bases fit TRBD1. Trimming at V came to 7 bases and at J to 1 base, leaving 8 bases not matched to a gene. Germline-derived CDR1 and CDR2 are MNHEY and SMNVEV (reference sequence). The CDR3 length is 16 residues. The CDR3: CASTMPDRVNTGELFF. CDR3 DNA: TGTGCCAGCACCATGCCGGACAGGGTGAACACCGGGGAGCTGTTTTTT.

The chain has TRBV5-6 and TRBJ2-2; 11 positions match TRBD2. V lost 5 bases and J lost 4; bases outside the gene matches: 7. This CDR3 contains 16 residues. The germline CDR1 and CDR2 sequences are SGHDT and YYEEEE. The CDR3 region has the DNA TGTGCCAGCAGTTGGGCTAGCGGGGGGACCACCGGGGAGCTGTTTTTT. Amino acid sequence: CASSWASGGTTGELFF.

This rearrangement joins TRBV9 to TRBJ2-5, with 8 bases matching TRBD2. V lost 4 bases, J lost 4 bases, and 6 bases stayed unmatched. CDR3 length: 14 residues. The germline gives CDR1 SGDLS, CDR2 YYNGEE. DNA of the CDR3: TGTGCCAGCAGCTTGCACCTAGCGGGAGAGACCCAGTACTTC. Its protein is CASSLHLAGETQYF. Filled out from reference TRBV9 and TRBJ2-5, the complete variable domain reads DSGVTQTPKHLITATGQRVTLRCSPRSGDLSVYWYQQSLDQGLQFLIQYYNGEERAKGNILERFSAQQFPDLHSELNLSSLELGDSALYFCASSLHLAGETQYFGPGTRLLVL.

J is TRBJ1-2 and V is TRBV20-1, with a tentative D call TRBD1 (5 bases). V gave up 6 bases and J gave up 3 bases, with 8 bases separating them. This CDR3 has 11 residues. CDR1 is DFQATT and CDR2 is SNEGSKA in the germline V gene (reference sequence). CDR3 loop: CSATGDYGYTF. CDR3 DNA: TGCAGTGCCACAGGAGACTATGGCTACACCTTC.

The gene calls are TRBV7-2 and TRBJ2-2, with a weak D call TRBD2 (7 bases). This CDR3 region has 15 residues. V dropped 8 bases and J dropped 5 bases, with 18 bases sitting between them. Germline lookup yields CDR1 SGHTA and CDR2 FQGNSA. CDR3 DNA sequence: TGTGCCAGCCGCCCTAGGGCGGGGGCGACCGGGGAGCTGTTTTTT. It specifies CASRPRAGATGELFF.

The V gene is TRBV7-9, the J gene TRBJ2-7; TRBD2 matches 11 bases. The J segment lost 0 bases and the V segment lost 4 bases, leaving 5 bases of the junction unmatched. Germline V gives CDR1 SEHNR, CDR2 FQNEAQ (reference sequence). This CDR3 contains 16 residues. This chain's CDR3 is CASSWPSGGTSYEQYF. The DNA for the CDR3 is TGTGCCAGCAGCTGGCCTAGCGGGGGGACCTCCTACGAGCAGTACTTC.

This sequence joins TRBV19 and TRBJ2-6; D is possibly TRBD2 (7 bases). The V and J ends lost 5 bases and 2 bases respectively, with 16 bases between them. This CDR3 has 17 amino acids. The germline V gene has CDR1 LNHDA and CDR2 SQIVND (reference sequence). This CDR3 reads CASSPRGGFAGANVLTF. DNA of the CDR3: TGTGCCAGTAGTCCGAGGGGGGGGTTCGCTGGGGCCAACGTCCTGACTTTC.

The CDR3 region is CASSFLGPGLGHEQFF. The CDR3 region has the DNA TGCGCCAGCAGCTTCCTCGGCCCAGGGCTGGGCCATGAGCAGTTCTTC. The V call is TRBV5-1, the J call TRBJ2-1, with D perhaps matching TRBD1 (5 bases). Deletions cut 2 bases from V and 8 bases from J, with 20 bases between. Germline values: CDR1 SGHRS, CDR2 YFSETQ. The CDR3 totals 16 residues.

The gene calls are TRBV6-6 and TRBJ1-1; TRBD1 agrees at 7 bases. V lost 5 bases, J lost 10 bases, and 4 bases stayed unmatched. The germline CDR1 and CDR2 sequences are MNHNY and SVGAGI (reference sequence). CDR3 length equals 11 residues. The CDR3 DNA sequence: TGTGCCAGCAGTGAGACAGGGAGAGCTTTCTTT. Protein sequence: CASSETGRAFF.

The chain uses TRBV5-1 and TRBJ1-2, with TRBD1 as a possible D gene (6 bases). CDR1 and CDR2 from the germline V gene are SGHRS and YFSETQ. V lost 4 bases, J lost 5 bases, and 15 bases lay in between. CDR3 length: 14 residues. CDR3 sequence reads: CASSGDIPAYGYTF. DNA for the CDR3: TGCGCCAGCAGCGGGGACATCCCGGCGTATGGCTACACCTTC. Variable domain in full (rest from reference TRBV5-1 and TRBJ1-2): KAGVTQTPRYLIKTRGQQVTLSCSPISGHRSVSWYQQTPGQGLQFLFEYFSETQRNKGNFPGRFSGRQFSNSRSEMNVSTLELGDSALYLCASSGDIPAYGYTFGSGTRLTVV.

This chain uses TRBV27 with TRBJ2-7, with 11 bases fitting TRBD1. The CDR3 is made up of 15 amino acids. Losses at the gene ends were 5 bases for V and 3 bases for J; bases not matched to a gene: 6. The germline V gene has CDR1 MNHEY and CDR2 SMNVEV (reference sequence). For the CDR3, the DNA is TGTGCCAGCAGTAGAACCGGGACAGGGGGCTACGAGCAGTACTTC. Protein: CASSRTGTGGYEQYF.

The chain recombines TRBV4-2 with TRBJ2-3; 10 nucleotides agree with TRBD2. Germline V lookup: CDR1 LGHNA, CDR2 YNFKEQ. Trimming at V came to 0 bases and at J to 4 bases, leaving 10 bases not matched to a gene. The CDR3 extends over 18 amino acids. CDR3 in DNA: TGTGCCAGCAGCCAAGATAGGCTAGCGGGAGTAATGGCAGATACGCAGTATTTT. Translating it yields CASSQDRLAGVMADTQYF.

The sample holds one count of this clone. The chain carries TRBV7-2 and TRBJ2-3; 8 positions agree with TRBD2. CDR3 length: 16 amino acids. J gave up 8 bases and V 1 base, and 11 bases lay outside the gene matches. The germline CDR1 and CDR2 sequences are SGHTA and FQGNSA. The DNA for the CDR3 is TGTGCCAGCAGCTTAGACGGGGGCGGGAGGAGAGTTACGCAGTATTTT. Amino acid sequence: CASSLDGGGRRVTQYF.

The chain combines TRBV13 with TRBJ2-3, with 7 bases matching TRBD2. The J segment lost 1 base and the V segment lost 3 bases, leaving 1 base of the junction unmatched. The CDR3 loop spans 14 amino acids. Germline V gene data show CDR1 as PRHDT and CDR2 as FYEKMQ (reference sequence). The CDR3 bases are TGTGCCAGCAGCTTGACTAGCCGCACAGATACGCAGTATTTT. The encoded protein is CASSLTSRTDTQYF.

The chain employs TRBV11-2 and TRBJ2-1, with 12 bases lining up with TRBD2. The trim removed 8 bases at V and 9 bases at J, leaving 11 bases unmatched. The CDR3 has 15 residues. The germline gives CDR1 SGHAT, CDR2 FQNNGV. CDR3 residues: CASRKTSGRGGEQFF. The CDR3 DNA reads TGTGCCAGCCGTAAGACTAGCGGGAGAGGTGGTGAGCAGTTCTTC. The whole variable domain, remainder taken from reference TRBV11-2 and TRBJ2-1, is EAGVAQSPRYKIIEKRQSVAFWCNPISGHATLYWYQQILGQGPKLLIQFQNNGVVDDSQLPKDRFSAERLKGVDSTLKIQPAKLEDSAVYLCASRKTSGRGGEQFFGPGTRLTVL.

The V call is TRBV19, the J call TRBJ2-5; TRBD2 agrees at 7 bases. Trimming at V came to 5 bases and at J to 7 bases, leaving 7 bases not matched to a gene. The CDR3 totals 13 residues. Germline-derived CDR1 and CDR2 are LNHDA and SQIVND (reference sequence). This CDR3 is CASSWSPGGTQYF. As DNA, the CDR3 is TGTGCCAGTAGTTGGTCGCCGGGGGGGACCCAGTACTTC.